Below, 3 T cell receptor beta chains from the same sample are listed, as sequenced in a study of blood T cells in healthy people across ages. Sample-barcoded 5' priming and a J-beta primer mix drove a second PCR of roughly 6 to 12 cycles. TCRdb called the 5' RACE reads again in MiXCR, with one record for every CDR3 protein. Here the sample spans some 1.6 million distinct CDR3 sequences, about 31% being singletons. The sample comprised blood. The receptors originated from a woman in her 30s in good health.

V and J are TRBV27 and TRBJ2-1; 15 bases map to TRBD2. CDR3 length: 16 residues. J gave up 7 bases and V 5 bases, and 6 bases lay outside the gene matches. Germline values: CDR1 MNHEY, CDR2 SMNVEV (reference sequence). Here the CDR3 reads CASSPGTSGRRNEQFF. Written as DNA, the CDR3 is TGTGCCAGCAGTCCCGGGACTAGCGGGAGGCGTAATGAGCAGTTCTTC.

The table lists this clonotype with a few counts. The chain couples TRBV20-1 to TRBJ1-1, with 9 bases aligning to TRBD1. The CDR3 length is 14 residues. J was trimmed by 1 base and V by 4 bases; bases with no gene match: 4. Per germline, CDR1 DFQATT and CDR2 SNEGSKA (reference sequence). DNA for the CDR3: TGCAGTGCTACGACAGGGGGAGGGAACACTGAAGCTTTCTTT. Translated: CSATTGGGNTEAFF.

This clonotype was seen only a few times. V gene TRBV11-2 combines with J gene TRBJ2-2; TRBD2 matches 11 bases. The CDR3 has 14 residues. The ends lost 8 bases at V and 6 bases at J; junction bases unmatched: 5. Germline loops: CDR1 SGHAT, CDR2 FQNNGV. For the CDR3, the DNA is TGTGCCAGCGAGAAGACTAGCGGGGCCGGGGAGCTGTTTTTT. Translated: CASEKTSGAGELFF.